These 2 T cell receptor beta chains share one sample of origin, sequenced in a study of CD8 T cells in Susac syndrome. RNA amounts of roughly 0.45 to 1 ug underwent reverse transcription with random hexamers. In TCRdb, the immunoSEQ multiplex PCR reads were re-called with MiXCR into one record per CDR3 protein. The table has approximately 270,000 distinct CDR3 sequences, 80% to 95% seen once. Input material: CD4+ T cells from PBMCs. The receptors shown here come from a human donor with multiple sclerosis.

CDR3 sequence: CASSQGPRQETQYF. CDR3 in DNA: TGCGCCAGCAGCCAAGGGCCCAGACAAGAGACCCAGTACTTC. The rearrangement joins TRBV4-1 to TRBJ2-5, with D unresolved. V shed 1 base and J shed 2 bases, with 8 bases lying between them. The CDR3 has 14 residues. Per germline, CDR1 MGHRA and CDR2 YSYEKL.

The V gene is TRBV7-8, the J gene TRBJ2-7, with 8 bases lining up with TRBD2. J was trimmed by 1 base and V by 4 bases; bases with no gene match: 3. This CDR3 is 14 amino acids long. Germline V gene data show CDR1 as SGHVS and CDR2 as FQNEAQ. The CDR3 sequence: CASSSSGGSYEQYF. DNA of the CDR3: TGTGCCAGCAGCTCTTCGGGGGGGTCCTACGAGCAGTACTTC.